One and the same sample provided the 10 T cell receptor beta chains below, sequenced in a study of blood T cell repertoires in COVID-19. Assay used: immunoSEQ multiplex PCR; TCRdb lists only in-frame clones, some missing. The sample yields 200,000 or so clones, approximately 84% seen once. Sequences were obtained from peripheral blood. The receptors were gathered from a human donor with acute or convalescent COVID-19. The donor label of this sample is uncertain.

J is TRBJ1-1 and V is TRBV14; TRBD1 aligns across 7 bases. There are 14 residues in the CDR3. Germline V gene lookup returns CDR1 SGHDN and CDR2 FVKESK. Losses at the gene ends were 4 bases for V and 6 bases for J; bases not matched to a gene: 8. The CDR3 DNA is TGTGCCAGCAGCCCCGACAGGGTACAACCTGAAGCTTTCTTT. Amino acid sequence: CASSPDRVQPEAFF. The complete variable domain, with remaining parts taken from reference TRBV14 and TRBJ1-1, reads EAGVTQFPSHSVIEKGQTVTLRCDPISGHDNLYWYRRVMGKEIKFLLHFVKESKQDESGMPNNRFLAERTGGTYSTLKVQPAELEDSGVYFCASSPDRVQPEAFFGQGTRLTVV.

This clone has just a few counts. J is TRBJ1-3 and V is TRBV25-1; no definite D call. Germline V lookup: CDR1 MGHDK, CDR2 SYGVNS. The CDR3 is made up of 12 amino acids. V was clipped by 4 bases and J by 4 bases, with 5 bases between them. CDR3 coding DNA: TGTGCCAGCAGTGGTCGGGGAAACACCATATATTTT. This gives the protein CASSGRGNTIYF.

This clone was observed a few times. The V gene is TRBV6-2 or TRBV6-3, the J gene TRBJ2-7; D gene unclear. Germline CDR1 MNHEY, CDR2 SVGEGT. This CDR3 has 14 amino acids. V gave up 4 bases and J gave up 0 bases, with 10 bases separating them. This CDR3 reads CASSWLQDSYEQYF. The CDR3 nucleotides read TGTGCCAGCAGTTGGTTGCAGGACTCCTACGAGCAGTACTTC.

The V gene is TRBV19, the J gene TRBJ2-3; 7 bases agree with TRBD1. Losses at the gene ends were 3 bases for V and 0 bases for J; bases not matched to a gene: 3. The CDR3 spans 15 residues. The V gene's germline CDR1 is LNHDA and CDR2 SQIVND (reference sequence). This CDR3 reads CASSIGTASTDTQYF. The CDR3 coding sequence is TGTGCCAGTAGTATTGGGACAGCTAGCACAGATACGCAGTATTTT.

The chain carries TRBV5-1 and TRBJ1-2; 8 bases are shared with TRBD1. The CDR3 extends over 15 amino acids. Germline CDR1 reads SGHRS; CDR2 reads YFSETQ. V gave up 6 bases and J gave up 8 bases; unmatched junction bases: 15. CDR3 nucleotide sequence: TGCGCCAGCACCCCTCAGGGGGCAGGCCGGGAAGGCTACACCTTC. Amino acid sequence: CASTPQGAGREGYTF.

Only a few counts were recorded for this clone. This chain links TRBV27 with TRBJ1-5, with TRBD1 matching over 7 bases. Germline values: CDR1 MNHEY, CDR2 SMNVEV (reference sequence). V was pared by 1 base and J by 6 bases, with 3 bases of the junction left unmatched. The CDR3 covers 14 residues. Written as DNA, the CDR3 is TGTGCCAGCAGTTTATATCCAGGGGGTCAGCCCCAGCATTTT. Translating gives CASSLYPGGQPQHF.

This clone was seen a few times. The gene calls are TRBV3-1 (or the pseudogene TRBV3-2) and TRBJ2-7; TRBD1 aligns across 10 bases. The trim removed 0 bases at V and 5 bases at J, leaving 10 bases unmatched. This CDR3 comprises 17 residues. Looked up from germline, CDR1 is LGHDT and CDR2 is YNNKEL (reference sequence). CDR3 amino acids: CASSQDLWTGGHNEQYF. The CDR3 DNA is TGTGCCAGCAGCCAAGATTTATGGACAGGGGGTCACAACGAGCAGTACTTC.

This rearrangement joins TRBV2 to TRBJ1-5, with D tentatively TRBD1 (5 bases). Deletions cut 9 bases from V and 6 bases from J, with 24 bases between. CDR1 is SNHLY and CDR2 is FYNNEI in the germline V gene. The CDR3 totals 16 residues. The CDR3 nucleotides are TGTGCCAGTACCCCAGGGTTAGGTGGCTCGGGTCAGCCCCAGCATTTT. Translated, it gives CASTPGLGGSGQPQHF.

The chain combines TRBV4-2 with TRBJ2-3; 10 bases agree with TRBD1. With V trimmed by 1 base and J by 8 bases, 9 bases remained unmatched. The CDR3 is 16 amino acids. The germline V gene has CDR1 LGHNA and CDR2 YNFKEQ. Written as DNA, the CDR3 is TGTGCCAGCAGCCAAGTAGGGACAGGGGCCTCGGGTACGCAGTATTTT. This sequence encodes CASSQVGTGASGTQYF.

V gene TRBV20-1 combines with J gene TRBJ2-5; D call uncertain. The germline gives CDR1 DFQATT, CDR2 SNEGSKA (reference sequence). CDR3 size: 13 residues. Trimming stripped 3 bases from V and 2 bases from J, with 10 bases between. The CDR3 is CSASGQSQETQYF. DNA for the CDR3: TGCAGTGCTAGTGGGCAGTCACAAGAGACCCAGTACTTC.